These 13 T cell receptor beta chains were sequenced from one sample in a study of T cell clonality in common variable immunodeficiency. The data were produced by immunoSEQ multiplex PCR, yet TCRdb's version contains in-frame clones alone and is incomplete. This repertoire holds approximately 44,000 clones, and none appear only once. Sequencing was carried out using peripheral blood mononuclear cells. The source of these receptors is a person aged 18-70 years in good health.

In its sample, this clone was seen a few times. A much more abundant neighbour one base away suggests this may be a read error. The read comes to an end 3 residues before the CDR3 does, leaving the germline J gene to fill in the end. This rearrangement joins TRBV2 to TRBJ1-4; possibly TRBD1 for D (6 bases). This CDR3 region has 16 residues. Germline V CDR1 and CDR2: SNHLY, FYNNEI. This CDR3 is CASSYRGGSGANVLFF. The CDR3 DNA, read in part, is TGTGCCAGCAGTTATCGAGGGGGATCTGGGGCCAACGTA.

Comment on this clone: Read data end 3 residues before the CDR3 end; the end is taken from the germline J gene. The chain employs TRBV7-2 and TRBJ1-2, with TRBD1 identical over 7 bases. The germline V gene encodes CDR1 SGHTA and CDR2 FQGNSA. This CDR3 comprises 14 residues. CDR3 DNA, as far as it was read: TGTGCCAGCAGCTTATTTGTAGGGACAGATACC. Translating it yields CASSLFVGTDT. Given in full, the CDR3 is CASSLFVGTDTYTF.

This clone was picked up many times. The read terminates 3 residues before the CDR3 end, so the remaining end is supplied by the germline J gene. The rearrangement uses TRBV19 and TRBJ2-1; 12 bases line up with TRBD1. This CDR3 is built from 15 residues. The ends lost 5 bases at V and 8 bases at J; junction bases unmatched: 7. The germline CDR1 and CDR2 sequences are LNHDA and SQIVND (reference sequence). The CDR3 here is CASSGGQGAGDEQFF. The CDR3 DNA, read in part, is TGTGCCAGTAGTGGGGGACAGGGGGCGGGCGATGAG.

This clone was recorded many times. The read falls 3 residues short of the CDR3 end, and the missing part is taken from the germline J gene. The chain combines TRBV7-9 with TRBJ1-2, with D hard to call. The CDR3 length is 15 residues. Trimming stripped 6 bases from V and 1 base from J, with 15 bases between. The germline V gene has CDR1 SEHNR and CDR2 FQNEAQ (reference sequence). Partial CDR3 DNA: TGTGCCAGCAGTCCCCCGGGTCCAAATAACTATGGC. This encodes CASSPPGPNNYG. The entire CDR3 is CASSPPGPNNYGYTF.

This clone occurred many times. The read ends 3 residues shy of where the CDR3 ends; the end is completed using the germline J gene. This chain links TRBV2 with TRBJ1-1, with TRBD1 matching over 10 bases. The CDR3 extends over 14 amino acids. CDR1 and CDR2 from the germline V gene are SNHLY and FYNNEI. This chain's CDR3 is CASSQSRDRGWAFF. The DNA read from the CDR3 is TGTGCCAGCAGCCAGTCCCGGGACAGGGGATGG.

In this sample, this clone turned up many times. The CDR3 end falls 3 residues outside the read, so it is completed with the germline J gene. This rearrangement joins TRBV19 to TRBJ2-7; 7 nucleotides match TRBD1. This CDR3 has 13 residues. The germline CDR1 and CDR2 sequences are LNHDA and SQIVND (reference sequence). V was pared by 6 bases and J by 3 bases, with 5 bases of the junction left unmatched. The CDR3: CASRGTDNYEQYF. Incomplete CDR3 DNA: TGTGCCAGTAGGGGGACAGATAACTACGAG.

This clone was observed at least ten times. The read comes to an end 3 residues before the CDR3 does, leaving the germline J gene to fill in the end. This rearrangement joins TRBV12-5 to TRBJ2-7; tentative D call: TRBD1 (5 bases). V was pared by 0 bases and J by 3 bases, with 9 bases between. Germline CDR1 LGHNT, CDR2 FRNRAP. CDR3 length: 14 residues. The covered CDR3 bases are TGTGCTAGTGGTTTGGTTGAACAGGACTACGAG. This encodes CASGLVEQDYE. The full CDR3 reads CASGLVEQDYEQYF.

This clone was seen repeatedly, ten times or more. The CDR3 end lies 3 residues beyond the end of the read and is filled in from the germline J gene. The rearrangement joins TRBV7-8 to TRBJ1-6, with 8 bases that match TRBD1. The length of the CDR3 is 16 residues. Trimming at V came to 5 bases and at J to 7 bases, leaving 10 bases not matched to a gene. CDR1 and CDR2 (germline): SGHVS, FQNEAQ. Incomplete CDR3 DNA: TGTGCCAGCAGCACATACTCACAGGGGGGCAATTCACCC. This translates into CASSTYSQGGNSP. The CDR3, in full, reads CASSTYSQGGNSPLHF.

At least ten counts were recorded for this clone. The read terminates 3 residues before the CDR3 end, so the remaining end is supplied by the germline J gene. J is TRBJ1-3 and V is TRBV19, with D maybe TRBD1 (5 bases). CDR1 and CDR2 (germline): LNHDA, SQIVND (reference sequence). The CDR3 consists of 16 residues. V gave up 3 bases and J gave up 0 bases, with 12 bases separating them. CDR3 bases read: TGTGCCAGTAGTATGTTTGAAAGGGGCTCTGGAAACACC. Amino acid sequence: CASSMFERGSGNT. The complete CDR3 protein is CASSMFERGSGNTIYF.

This clone was seen repeatedly, ten times or more. Partial CDR3 DNA: TGTGCCAGTAGTGCATACCGGGACAGCTACGAG. As protein: CASSAYRDSYE. The entire CDR3 sequence reads CASSAYRDSYEQYF. The chain joins TRBV19 to TRBJ2-7; 7 bases fit TRBD1. The DNA ends 3 residues before the CDR3 does, and the rest of the CDR3 is filled in from the germline J gene. The CDR3 is 14 amino acids. Trimming removed 5 bases from V and 3 bases from J; junction bases left unmatched: 7. CDR1 is LNHDA and CDR2 is SQIVND in the germline V gene (reference sequence).

Turning to this clone: The CDR3 end is not reached by the read, which stops 3 residues before it; the germline J gene fills it in. This chain links TRBV7-9 with TRBJ2-1, with 11 bases matching TRBD2. The CDR3 has 15 amino acids. The J segment lost 5 bases and the V segment lost 3 bases, leaving 3 bases of the junction unmatched. Per the germline V gene, CDR1 is SEHNR and CDR2 is FQNEAQ (reference sequence). CDR3 in amino acids: CASSLVLAGDNEQFF. The CDR3 DNA, read in part, is TGTGCCAGCAGCTTGGTACTAGCGGGGGACAATGAG.

In its sample, this clone was seen a few times. The read gets to within 3 residues of the CDR3 end, and the germline J gene fills in the rest. This chain links TRBV7-9 with TRBJ1-1; the D gene is possibly TRBD1 (6 bases). This CDR3 is built from 15 residues. V was cut by 1 base and J by 6 bases, with 15 bases left in between. The germline gives CDR1 SEHNR, CDR2 FQNEAQ (reference sequence). Partial CDR3 DNA: TGTGCCAGCAGCTTAGGTCGGTCTCAGGGGCCTGAA. It yields the protein CASSLGRSQGPE. The CDR3 as a whole reads CASSLGRSQGPEAFF.

This clone occurred many times. CDR3 in amino acids: CASSLDQGETQYF. The part of the CDR3 DNA that was read is TGTGCCAGCAGCTTGGACCAGGGTGAGACC. The chain recombines TRBV5-4 with TRBJ2-5; D might be TRBD1 (5 bases). The CDR3 end falls 3 residues outside the read, so it is completed with the germline J gene. The CDR3 consists of 13 residues. The V and J ends lost 0 bases and 5 bases respectively, with 8 bases between them. CDR1 and CDR2 (germline): SGHNT, YYREEE (reference sequence).